A single sample is the source of the 20 T cell receptor beta chains below, sequenced in a study of shared clonotypes between healthy human individuals. Only in-frame clones appear in the TCRdb table, and some are missing; sequencing was by immunoSEQ multiplex PCR. The table includes around 1,900,000 clones, just over 90% detected once. In the naive CD8 group, cells lacked CD45RO and were positively selected for CCR7, so terminally differentiated effector memory CD45RA+ cells were left out. Sequencing used naive CD8+ T cells from PBMCs. These receptors were obtained from a man aged 18 to 29 in good health. Some clones in this sample may be carry-over from other donors' samples.

The V gene is TRBV6-1, the J gene TRBJ2-1; 9 bases agree with TRBD2. Trimming cost V 4 bases and J 2 bases; bases outside gene matches: 3. CDR3 length: 15 residues. Germline assignment: CDR1 MNHNS and CDR2 SASEGT. The CDR3 DNA reads TGTGCCAGCAGTGGAAGACTAGCGGCCTACAATGAGCAGTTCTTC. It translates to CASSGRLAAYNEQFF.

V gene TRBV19 combines with J gene TRBJ2-7; a possible D gene is TRBD1 (6 bases). V was shortened by 5 bases and J by 0 bases, with 11 bases between the two germline ends. Germline V lookup: CDR1 LNHDA, CDR2 SQIVND (reference sequence). The CDR3 is 14 residues long. The CDR3 loop reads CASSVLDSSYEQYF. The CDR3, as DNA: TGTGCCAGTAGTGTCCTGGACAGCTCCTACGAGCAGTACTTC.

The rearrangement uses TRBV29-1 and TRBJ1-2; possible D gene TRBD1, 5 bases. V was clipped by 4 bases and J by 4 bases, with 13 bases between them. The CDR3 covers 13 residues. Germline V gives CDR1 SQVTM, CDR2 ANQGSEA. The CDR3, as DNA: TGCAGCGTTGTCACGGGGCCAGGCTATGGCTACACCTTC. It encodes CSVVTGPGYGYTF. Combining the CDR3 with reference TRBV29-1 and TRBJ1-2 gives the whole variable domain SAVISQKPSRDICQRGTSLTIQCQVDSQVTMMFWYRQQPGQSLTLIATANQGSEATYESGFVIDKFPISRPNLTFSTLTVSNMSPEDSSIYLCSVVTGPGYGYTFGSGTRLTVV.

About this clone: The same CDR3 also results from other DNA sequences found in this sample. The rearrangement uses TRBV27 and TRBJ1-5, with TRBD1 as a possible D gene (5 bases). Germline CDR1 and CDR2: MNHEY and SMNVEV (reference sequence). The V and J ends lost 2 bases and 1 base respectively, with 9 bases between them. This CDR3 has 15 residues. CDR3 in DNA: TGTGCCAGCAGTTTAGGGGCCGGGAGCAATCAGCCCCAGCATTTT. The encoded protein is CASSLGAGSNQPQHF.

The genes are TRBV7-9 and TRBJ2-7, with 9 nucleotides matching TRBD2. CDR1 and CDR2 (germline): SEHNR, FQNEAQ (reference sequence). The CDR3 is 19 residues long. V lost 5 bases and J lost 3; bases outside the gene matches: 20. The CDR3 sequence: CASSPRESSGELDFYEQYF. CDR3 DNA: TGTGCCAGCAGCCCTAGGGAGTCTAGCGGGGAGTTGGATTTCTACGAGCAGTACTTC.

The gene calls are TRBV29-1 and TRBJ1-1; D possibly corresponds to TRBD1 (6 bases). Germline V gene lookup returns CDR1 SQVTM and CDR2 ANQGSEA. V lost 5 bases and J lost 6, with 13 bases in between. This CDR3 region has 12 residues. The CDR3 region is CSVTGGNAEAFF. CDR3 coding DNA: TGCAGCGTTACGGGGGGCAACGCTGAAGCTTTCTTT.

The genes are TRBV27 and TRBJ2-1; D is perhaps TRBD1 (6 bases). Trimming shortened V by 1 base and J by 7 bases, and 14 bases separated the two germline ends. CDR1 is MNHEY and CDR2 is SMNVEV in the germline V gene (reference sequence). This CDR3 is 15 amino acids long. CDR3 amino acids: CASSLFARGWNEQFF. Written as DNA, the CDR3 is TGTGCCAGCAGTTTATTCGCCAGGGGTTGGAATGAGCAGTTCTTC.

The V call is TRBV14, the J call TRBJ2-1, with 9 bases lining up with TRBD2. Germline V gives CDR1 SGHDN, CDR2 FVKESK. The CDR3 has 21 residues. V was clipped by 0 bases and J by 0 bases; unmatched bases: 15. The CDR3 nucleotides read TGTGCCAGCAGCCAAGACGACTGGGAGACTAGCGGCTTAAGCTCCTACAATGAGCAGTTCTTC. This sequence encodes CASSQDDWETSGLSSYNEQFF.

This chain joins TRBV10-3 and TRBJ1-2, with TRBD1 matching 9 bases. CDR1 and CDR2 from the germline V gene are ENHRY and SYGVKD. CDR3 size: 16 residues. J was trimmed by 7 bases and V by 0 bases; bases with no gene match: 9. The CDR3 bases are TGTGCCATCAGTGAGTCGGATGGGACAGGGCATCTTGGCTACACCTTC. Its translation: CAISESDGTGHLGYTF.

Points on this clone: The identical CDR3 is also encoded by other nucleotide sequences in the sample. This sequence joins TRBV19 and TRBJ2-2; 12 bases fit TRBD2. CDR1 is LNHDA, CDR2 SQIVND, per germline (reference sequence). This CDR3 has 15 residues. V was pared by 3 bases and J by 5 bases, with 1 base of the junction left unmatched. The CDR3 nucleotides are TGTGCCAGTAGTATTCTAGCGGGAGGGACCGGGGAGCTGTTTTTT. This translates into CASSILAGGTGELFF.

The gene calls are TRBV7-9 and TRBJ2-5; 13 bases match TRBD2. Germline-derived CDR1 and CDR2 are SEHNR and FQNEAQ (reference sequence). The CDR3 runs 16 residues. V lost 3 bases to trimming and J lost 5 bases; unmatched junction nucleotides: 6. This chain's CDR3 is CASSFTSGRAGETQYF. CDR3 sequence (DNA): TGTGCCAGCAGCTTCACTAGCGGGAGGGCCGGGGAGACCCAGTACTTC. Full variable domain (missing parts from reference TRBV7-9 and TRBJ2-5): DTGVSQNPRHKITKRGQNVTFRCDPISEHNRLYWYRQTLGQGPEFLTYFQNEAQLEKSRLLSDRFSAERPKGSFSTLEIQRTEQGDSAMYLCASSFTSGRAGETQYFGPGTRLLVL.

The chain joins TRBV5-4 to TRBJ1-1; 7 bases map to TRBD1. The germline V gene encodes CDR1 SGHNT and CDR2 YYREEE (reference sequence). The V and J ends lost 3 bases and 5 bases, in that order; junction bases with no gene match: 13. The CDR3 totals 16 residues. The chain's CDR3 is CASSSIGQSRGTEAFF. CDR3 nucleotide sequence: TGTGCCAGCAGCTCCATAGGACAATCCAGGGGGACTGAAGCTTTCTTT.

This chain links TRBV2 with TRBJ2-5, with TRBD2 matching 11 bases. The CDR3 spans 14 residues. CDR1 and CDR2 (germline): SNHLY, FYNNEI. J gave up 4 bases and V 8 bases, and 6 bases lay outside the gene matches. The CDR3 protein is CASHSGRVAETQYF. The CDR3 DNA follows: TGTGCCAGCCATAGCGGGAGGGTGGCAGAGACCCAGTACTTC.

As regards this clone: Other DNA sequences in this sample translate to the same CDR3. V usage is TRBV5-1 and J usage is TRBJ2-7; D gene ambiguous. The V gene's germline CDR1 is SGHRS and CDR2 YFSETQ. V lost 0 bases and J 3 bases, leaving 10 bases between the germline ends. This CDR3 is 14 amino acids long. In nucleotides, the CDR3 is TGCGCCAGCAGCTTGGTAGGTACCGTCTACGAGCAGTACTTC. Translation: CASSLVGTVYEQYF.

This clone was observed a few times. The same CDR3 is also encoded by other DNA sequences in this sample. The chain joins TRBV20-1 to TRBJ2-2; D is ambiguous. V was clipped by 6 bases and J by 0 bases, with 2 bases between them. CDR3 length: 11 residues. The germline V gene has CDR1 DFQATT and CDR2 SNEGSKA (reference sequence). Here the CDR3 reads CSAPNTGELFF. In nucleotides, the CDR3 is TGCAGTGCCCCGAACACCGGGGAGCTGTTTTTT.

About this clone: Other nucleotide sequences from this sample produce the same CDR3. This chain joins TRBV19 and TRBJ1-1, with TRBD1 matching 10 bases. This CDR3 comprises 14 residues. Germline loops: CDR1 LNHDA, CDR2 SQIVND (reference sequence). The J segment lost 2 bases and the V segment lost 6 bases, leaving 3 bases of the junction unmatched. The CDR3 reads CASRVTGGNTEAFF. CDR3 nucleotides: TGTGCCAGTAGGGTGACAGGGGGCAACACTGAAGCTTTCTTT.

The chain joins TRBV27 to TRBJ2-2, with TRBD2 as a possible D gene (5 bases). The CDR3 consists of 16 residues. Trimming took off 10 bases at V and 2 bases at J, with 20 bases between the two ends. Per germline, CDR1 MNHEY and CDR2 SMNVEV (reference sequence). As DNA, the CDR3 is TGTGCCACCTCCCAGCACGAGAGGGCCAACACCGGGGAGCTGTTTTTT. Translating it yields CATSQHERANTGELFF.

The chain joins TRBV7-9 to TRBJ1-1; the match to TRBD1 covers 7 bases. Germline CDR1 reads SEHNR; CDR2 reads FQNEAQ (reference sequence). Losses at the gene ends were 3 bases for V and 3 bases for J; bases not matched to a gene: 4. The length of the CDR3 is 14 residues. CDR3 in amino acids: CASSFDRADTEAFF. CDR3 nucleotide sequence: TGTGCCAGCAGCTTTGACAGGGCGGACACTGAAGCTTTCTTT.

The chain employs TRBV5-4 and TRBJ2-1; 7 bases line up with TRBD2. Germline V gives CDR1 SGHNT, CDR2 YYREEE (reference sequence). J lost 6 bases, V lost 4 bases, and 13 bases had no gene match. The CDR3 has 16 residues. The DNA of the CDR3 is TGTGCCAGCAGCGCCCTTAAGACTAGCTTGGTCAATGAGCAGTTCTTC. Encoded protein: CASSALKTSLVNEQFF.

J is TRBJ1-1 and V is TRBV4-3, with D uncertain. V lost 0 bases and J 1 base, leaving 12 bases between the germline ends. The germline gives CDR1 LGHNA, CDR2 YSLEER. The CDR3 is 16 amino acids. The chain's CDR3 is CASSQDWPTGNTEAFF. The CDR3 DNA reads TGCGCCAGCAGCCAAGATTGGCCGACGGGGAACACTGAAGCTTTCTTT.